This T cell receptor beta chain originates from a study of CD8 T cells in Susac syndrome. Reverse transcription of about 0.5 to 1 ug RNA used random hexamers. TCRdb analysed the immunoSEQ multiplex PCR reads with MiXCR anew, one entry per CDR3 protein. The top ten hold approximately 0.12% of the sample, which has more than 100,000 distinct CDR3 sequences, about 95% seen once. Study results and limitations: It was acknowledged in the study that the number of individuals who were included in its TCR sequencing and HLA analysis was relatively small.

This clonotype was observed a single time. As yet, its antigen is unknown. The germline gives CDR1 LNHDA, CDR2 SQIVND (reference sequence). This CDR3 is 17 amino acids long. V was clipped by 6 bases and J by 0 bases, with 19 bases between them. Sequencing targeted TCR beta in blood CD8+ and CD4+ T cells. This clonotype originated in a human donor in good health. Sequenced sample: CD4+ T cells from PBMCs. The rearrangement links TRBV19 to TRBJ2-3; TRBD2 is a possible D gene (6 bases). CDR3 DNA: TGTGCCAGTAGACGGACCGGGACTTCTTCTAGCACAGATACGCAGTATTTT. Translated, it gives CASRRTGTSSSTDTQYF. Filled out from reference TRBV19 and TRBJ2-3, the complete variable domain reads DGGITQSPKYLFRKEGQNVTLSCEQNLNHDAMYWYRQDPGQGLRLIYYSQIVNDFQKGDIAEGYSVSREKKESFPLTVTSAQKNPTAFYLCASRRTGTSSSTDTQYFGPGTRLTVL.